Following are 11 T cell receptor beta chains from one sample sequenced in a study of T-cell reconstitution after alpha-beta-depleted transplantation in children. Molecular barcoding with unique molecular identifiers was used for the TCRbeta library. One entry per CDR3 protein, called by TCRdb with MiXCR from the PCR reads. This sample has under 75,000 distinct CDR3 sequences, with about a tenth found just once. Sequenced material: PBMCs, taken before TCRalphabeta/CD19-depleted stem cell transplant. Receptors originate from a boy aged 5-17 years with acute myeloid leukemia, due to receive a stem cell transplant.

This clonotype was recorded at least ten times. This chain connects TRBV7-8 to TRBJ2-1; a weak D match, TRBD1 (6 bases). Germline V CDR1 and CDR2: SGHVS, FQNEAQ. The V and J ends lost 1 base and 5 bases respectively, with 15 bases between them. The CDR3 runs to 16 residues. This chain's CDR3 is CASSLVFGTTNNEQFF. CDR3 coding DNA: TGTGCCAGCAGCTTAGTTTTTGGGACAACTAACAATGAGCAGTTCTTC. The complete variable domain, with remaining parts taken from reference TRBV7-8 and TRBJ2-1, reads GAGVSQSPRYKVAKRGQDVALRCDPISGHVSLFWYQQALGQGPEFLTYFQNEAQLDKSGLPSDRFFAERPEGSVSTLKIQRTQQEDSAVYLCASSLVFGTTNNEQFFGPGTRLTVL.

This clonotype was seen ten or more times. The genes are TRBV7-9 and TRBJ2-3, with no clear D. V was trimmed by 7 bases and J by 4 bases, leaving 9 bases between them. The CDR3 is 12 residues long. The germline V gene encodes CDR1 SEHNR and CDR2 FQNEAQ (reference sequence). CDR3 sequence: CASTSQADTQYF. CDR3 nucleotides: TGTGCCAGCACCTCTCAGGCAGATACGCAGTATTTT.

This clonotype was detected many times. The rearrangement uses TRBV12-3 or TRBV12-4 and TRBJ1-2; 8 bases agree with TRBD1. V shed 6 bases and J 3 bases; nucleotides not matched to a gene: 3. This CDR3 spans 13 amino acids. The CDR3 DNA reads TGTGCCAGCAGCACGGACAGGGACTATGGCTACACCTTC. Residues: CASSTDRDYGYTF.

This clonotype was detected ten times or more. The chain carries TRBV9 and TRBJ2-3; D may correspond to TRBD1 or TRBD2 (5 bases each). Trimming pared 3 bases from V and 0 bases from J, leaving 11 bases between. CDR3 length: 15 amino acids. Germline values: CDR1 SGDLS, CDR2 YYNGEE. In DNA, the CDR3 is TGTGCCAGCAGCGGGGACGGAGCTAGCACAGATACGCAGTATTTT. It yields the protein CASSGDGASTDTQYF.

This clonotype was seen many times. The chain is built from TRBV20-1 and TRBJ2-1, with 11 bases identical to TRBD2. V lost 6 bases, J lost 5 bases, and 3 bases stayed unmatched. In germline, CDR1 is DFQATT, CDR2 SNEGSKA (reference sequence). This CDR3 contains 13 residues. The CDR3 is CSAPGLADNEQFF. The CDR3 DNA reads as TGCAGTGCCCCGGGACTAGCGGACAATGAGCAGTTCTTC.

The sample holds many counts of this clonotype. This chain connects TRBV12-3 or TRBV12-4 to TRBJ1-3; tentative D call: TRBD1 (6 bases). Trimming removed 7 bases from V and 4 bases from J, with 17 bases in between. The CDR3 has 15 amino acids. CDR3 DNA sequence: TGTGCCAGCACTTGGGGGGGGCGAACAGGAAACACCATATATTTT. As protein: CASTWGGRTGNTIYF.

This clonotype came up many times. The rearrangement uses TRBV24-1 and TRBJ2-3; D possibly corresponds to TRBD2 (5 bases). CDR3 length: 14 amino acids. Germline V gene lookup returns CDR1 KGHDR and CDR2 SFDVKD. V was pared by 5 bases and J by 0 bases, with 8 bases between. The CDR3, as DNA: TGTGCCACCAGTGTGGGAGAAAGCACAGATACGCAGTATTTT. This encodes CATSVGESTDTQYF.

This clonotype was found many times. The chain combines TRBV20-1 with TRBJ2-1; no reliable D call. Germline loops: CDR1 DFQATT, CDR2 SNEGSKA (reference sequence). The CDR3 has 14 amino acids. Trimming cost V 1 base and J 4 bases, with 11 bases left between them. CDR3 loop: CSARGPILYNEQFF. The CDR3 nucleotides read TGCAGTGCTAGAGGGCCTATCTTATACAATGAGCAGTTCTTC.

This clonotype was counted many times. The chain combines TRBV7-2 with TRBJ1-5, with a tentative D call TRBD1 (5 bases). The germline V gene encodes CDR1 SGHTA and CDR2 FQGNSA. V shed 3 bases and J shed 10 bases, with 16 bases lying between them. The CDR3 is made up of 14 amino acids. The CDR3 DNA sequence: TGTGCCAGCAGCTTTGCGGGACTGCTCTTTCCCCAGCATTTT. Its translation is CASSFAGLLFPQHF.

This clonotype has at least ten counts. V usage is TRBV4-3 and J usage is TRBJ2-7; 7 bases fit TRBD2. This CDR3 comprises 14 residues. The ends lost 0 bases at V and 7 bases at J; junction bases unmatched: 6. Germline CDR1 is LGHNA and CDR2 is YSLEER. Written as DNA, the CDR3 is TGCGCCAGCAGCCAAGATCTAGGCGGGAGAGAGCAGTACTTC. Translated: CASSQDLGGREQYF.

There are many counts of this clonotype. The chain carries TRBV24-1 and TRBJ2-7; weak D call: TRBD1 (6 bases). The germline V gene has CDR1 KGHDR and CDR2 SFDVKD. The CDR3 is 13 residues long. Trimming removed 4 bases from V and 2 bases from J, with 8 bases in between. CDR3 coding DNA: TGTGCCACCAGTGAACAGGGAGCCTACGAGCAGTACTTC. Its translation: CATSEQGAYEQYF.